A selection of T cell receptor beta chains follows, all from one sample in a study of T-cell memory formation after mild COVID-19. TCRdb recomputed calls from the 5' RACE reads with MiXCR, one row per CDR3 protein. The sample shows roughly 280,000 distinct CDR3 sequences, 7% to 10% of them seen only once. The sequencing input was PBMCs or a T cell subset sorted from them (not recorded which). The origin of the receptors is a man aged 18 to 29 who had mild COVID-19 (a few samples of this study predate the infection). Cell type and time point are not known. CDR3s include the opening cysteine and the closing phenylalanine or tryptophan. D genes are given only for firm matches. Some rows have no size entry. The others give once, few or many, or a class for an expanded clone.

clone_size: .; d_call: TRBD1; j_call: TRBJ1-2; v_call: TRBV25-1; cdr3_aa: CASREGGEQGIHGYTF; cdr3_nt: TGTGCCAGCAGGGAAGGCGGGGAACAGGGGATACATGGCTACACCTTC
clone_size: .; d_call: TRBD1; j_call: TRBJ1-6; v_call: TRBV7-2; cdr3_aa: CASSLGDSAYNSPLHF; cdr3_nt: TGTGCCAGCAGCTTAGGGGACAGTGCTTATAATTCACCCCTCCACTTT
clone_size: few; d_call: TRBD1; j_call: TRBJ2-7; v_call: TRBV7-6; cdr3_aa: CASSSVTGGHEQYF; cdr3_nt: TGTGCCAGCAGCTCGGTGACAGGGGGCCACGAGCAGTACTTC
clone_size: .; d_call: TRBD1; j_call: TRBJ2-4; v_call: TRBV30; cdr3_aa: CAWSRGLGNIQYF; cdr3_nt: TGTGCCTGGAGTAGGGGGCTAGGGAACATTCAGTACTTC
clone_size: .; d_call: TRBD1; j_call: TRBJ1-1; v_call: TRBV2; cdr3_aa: CARGQPNTEAFF; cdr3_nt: TGTGCCAGGGGACAGCCCAACACTGAAGCTTTCTTT
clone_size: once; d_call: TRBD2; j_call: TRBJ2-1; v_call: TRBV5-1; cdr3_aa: CASSLALTGTSFNEQFF; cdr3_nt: TGCGCCAGCAGCTTGGCCCTGACCGGGACTAGTTTCAATGAGCAGTTCTTC
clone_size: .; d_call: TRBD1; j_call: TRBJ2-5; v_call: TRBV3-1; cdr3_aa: CASSHPGQGEETQYF; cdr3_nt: TGTGCCAGCAGCCACCCGGGACAGGGGGAAGAGACCCAGTACTTC
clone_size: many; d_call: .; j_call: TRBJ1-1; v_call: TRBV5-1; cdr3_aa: CASSPGTGNTEAFF; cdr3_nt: TGCGCCAGCAGCCCCGGGACGGGGAACACTGAAGCTTTCTTT
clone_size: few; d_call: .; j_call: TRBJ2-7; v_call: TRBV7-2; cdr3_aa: CASSLDIVKEQYF; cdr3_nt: TGTGCCAGCAGCTTAGATATTGTGAAAGAGCAGTACTTC
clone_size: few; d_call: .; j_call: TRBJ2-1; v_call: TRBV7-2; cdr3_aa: CASSPSPTGRQQFF; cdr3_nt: TGTGCCAGCAGCCCCTCACCCACTGGCCGCCAACAGTTCTTC
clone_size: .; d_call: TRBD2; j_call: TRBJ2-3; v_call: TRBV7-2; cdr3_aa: CASSQRGGGNTQYF; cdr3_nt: TGTGCCAGCAGCCAACGCGGGGGGGGGAATACGCAGTATTTT
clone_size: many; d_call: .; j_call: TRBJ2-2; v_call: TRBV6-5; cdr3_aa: CASSRRPETGELFF; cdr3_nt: TGTGCCAGCAGTAGGCGACCTGAAACCGGGGAGCTGTTTTTT
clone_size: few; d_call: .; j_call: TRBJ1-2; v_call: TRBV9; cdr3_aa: CASSVGFRDHGYTF; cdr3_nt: TGTGCCAGCAGCGTAGGTTTCAGGGACCATGGCTACACCTTC
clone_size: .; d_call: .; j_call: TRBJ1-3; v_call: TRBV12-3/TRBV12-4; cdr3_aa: CASSLGMGSGNTIYF; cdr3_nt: TGTGCCAGCAGCCTAGGGATGGGTTCTGGAAACACCATATATTTT
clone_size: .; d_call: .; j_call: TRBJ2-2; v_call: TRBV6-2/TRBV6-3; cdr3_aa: CASSYPDLGELFF; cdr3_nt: TGTGCCAGCAGTTACCCGGATCTGGGGGAGCTGTTTTTT
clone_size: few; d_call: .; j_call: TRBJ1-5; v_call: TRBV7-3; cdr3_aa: CASSSTGQGGEPQHF; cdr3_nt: TGTGCCAGCAGCTCCACGGGTCAGGGAGGAGAGCCCCAGCATTTT
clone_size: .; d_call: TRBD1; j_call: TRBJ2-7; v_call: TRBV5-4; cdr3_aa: CASRPGQGARYEQYF; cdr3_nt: TGTGCCAGCAGACCCGGACAGGGGGCGCGATACGAGCAGTACTTC
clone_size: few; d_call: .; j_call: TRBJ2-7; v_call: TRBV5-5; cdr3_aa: CASRAGTGTYEQYF; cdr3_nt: TGTGCCAGCAGGGCCGGGACGGGGACCTACGAGCAGTACTTC
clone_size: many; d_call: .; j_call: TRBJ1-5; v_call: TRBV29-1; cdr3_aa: CSVVQGLNQPQHF; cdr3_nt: TGCAGCGTTGTACAGGGCCTCAATCAGCCCCAGCATTTT
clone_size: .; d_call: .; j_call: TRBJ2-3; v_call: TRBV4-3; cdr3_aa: CASSQQGSTDTQYF; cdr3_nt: TGCGCCAGCAGCCAGCAGGGATCCACAGATACGCAGTATTTT
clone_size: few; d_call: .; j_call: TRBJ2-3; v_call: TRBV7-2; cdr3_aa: CASSPRRITDTQYF; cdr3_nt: TGTGCCAGCAGCCCTCGTCGGATCACAGATACGCAGTATTTT
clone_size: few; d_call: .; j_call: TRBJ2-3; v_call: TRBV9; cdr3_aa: CASSPSGQYPDTQYF; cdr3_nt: TGTGCCAGCAGCCCCTCCGGTCAGTACCCAGATACGCAGTATTTT
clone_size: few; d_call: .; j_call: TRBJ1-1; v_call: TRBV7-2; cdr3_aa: CASSLADHNTEAFF; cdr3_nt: TGTGCCAGCAGCTTAGCTGATCACAACACTGAAGCTTTCTTT
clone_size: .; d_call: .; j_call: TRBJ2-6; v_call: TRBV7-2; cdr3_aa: CASSPQGIGSGANVLTF; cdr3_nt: TGTGCCAGCAGCCCCCAGGGAATCGGCTCTGGGGCCAACGTCCTGACTTTC
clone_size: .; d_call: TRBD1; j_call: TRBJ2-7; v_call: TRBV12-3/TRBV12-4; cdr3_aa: CASSLSTGAYYEQYF; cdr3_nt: TGTGCCAGCAGTTTAAGTACAGGGGCGTACTACGAGCAGTACTTC
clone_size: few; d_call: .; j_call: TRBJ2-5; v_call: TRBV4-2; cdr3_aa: CASSQDRVGSLATQYF; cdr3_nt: TGTGCCAGCAGCCAAGATCGGGTCGGTAGTCTAGCCACCCAGTACTTC
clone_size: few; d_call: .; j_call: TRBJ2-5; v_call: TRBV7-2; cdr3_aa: CASTPAIKETQYF; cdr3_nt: TGTGCCAGCACCCCGGCCATTAAAGAGACCCAGTACTTC
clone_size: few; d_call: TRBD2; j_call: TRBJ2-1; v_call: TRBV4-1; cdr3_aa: CASSQRGGVGFNEQFF; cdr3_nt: TGCGCCAGCAGCCAACGCGGGGGGGTAGGGTTCAATGAGCAGTTCTTC
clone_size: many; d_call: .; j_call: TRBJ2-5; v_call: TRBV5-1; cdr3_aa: CASSFLSQETQYF; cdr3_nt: TGCGCCAGCAGCTTTCTCTCCCAAGAGACCCAGTACTTC
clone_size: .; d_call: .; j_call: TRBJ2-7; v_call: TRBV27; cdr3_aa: CASGPRRGYEQYF; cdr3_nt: TGTGCCAGCGGCCCCCGAAGGGGATACGAGCAGTACTTC
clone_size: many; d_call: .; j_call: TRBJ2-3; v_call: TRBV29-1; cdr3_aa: CSVEARFTDTQYF; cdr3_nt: TGCAGCGTTGAAGCCCGCTTTACAGATACGCAGTATTTT
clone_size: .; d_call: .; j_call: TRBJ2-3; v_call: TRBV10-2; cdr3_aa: CASSVRAADTQYF; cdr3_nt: TGCGCCAGCAGTGTAAGAGCGGCAGATACGCAGTATTTT
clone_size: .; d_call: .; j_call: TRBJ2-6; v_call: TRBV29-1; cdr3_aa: CSSISGANVLTF; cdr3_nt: TGCAGCTCAATATCTGGGGCCAACGTCCTGACTTTC
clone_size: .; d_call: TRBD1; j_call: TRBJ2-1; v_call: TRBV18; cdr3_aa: CASSPDRERWFF; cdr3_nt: TGTGCCAGCTCACCGGACAGGGAGCGGTGGTTCTTC
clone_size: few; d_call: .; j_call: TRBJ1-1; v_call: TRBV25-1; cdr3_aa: CASIRDSVTDGFF; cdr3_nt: TGTGCCAGCATTAGGGACTCCGTGACAGACGGTTTCTTT
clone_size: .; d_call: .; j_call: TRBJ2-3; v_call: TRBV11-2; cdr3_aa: CASSPSGPDTQYF; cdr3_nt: TGTGCCAGCAGCCCATCGGGTCCCGATACGCAGTATTTT
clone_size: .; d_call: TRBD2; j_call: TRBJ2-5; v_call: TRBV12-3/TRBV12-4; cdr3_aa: CASSSNLAVEETQYF; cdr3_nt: TGTGCCAGCAGTTCCAATCTAGCGGTTGAAGAGACCCAGTACTTC
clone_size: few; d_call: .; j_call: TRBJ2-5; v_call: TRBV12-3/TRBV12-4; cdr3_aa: CASGGASQETQYF; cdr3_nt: TGTGCCAGCGGGGGGGCAAGTCAAGAGACCCAGTACTTC
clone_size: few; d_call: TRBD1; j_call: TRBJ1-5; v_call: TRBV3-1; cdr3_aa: CASSQYAGGDQPQHF; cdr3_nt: TGTGCCAGCAGCCAATACGCAGGGGGCGATCAGCCCCAGCATTTT
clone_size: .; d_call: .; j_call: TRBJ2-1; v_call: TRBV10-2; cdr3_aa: CASRRTDSSYNEQLF; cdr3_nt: TGCGCCAGCAGGAGGACAGACAGCTCCTACAATGAGCAGTTATTC
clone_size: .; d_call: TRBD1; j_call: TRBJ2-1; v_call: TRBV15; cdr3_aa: CATLKPGQAYNEQFF; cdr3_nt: TGTGCCACCCTAAAACCGGGACAGGCCTACAATGAGCAGTTCTTC
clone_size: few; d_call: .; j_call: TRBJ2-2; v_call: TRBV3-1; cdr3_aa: CASSQASENTGELFF; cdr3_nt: TGTGCCAGCAGCCAAGCGTCCGAGAACACCGGGGAGCTGTTTTTT
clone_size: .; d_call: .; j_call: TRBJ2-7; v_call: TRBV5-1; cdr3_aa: CASSLVGTPYEQYF; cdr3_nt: TGCGCCAGCAGCTTGGTCGGGACCCCCTACGAGCAGTACTTC
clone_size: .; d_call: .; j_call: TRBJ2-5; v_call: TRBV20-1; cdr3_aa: CSAELDTRPQETQYF; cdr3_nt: TGCAGTGCTGAACTGGACACAAGACCCCAAGAGACCCAGTACTTC
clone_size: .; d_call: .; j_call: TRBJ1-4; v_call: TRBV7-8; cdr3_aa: CASSPLKSTGGSEKLFF; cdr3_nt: TGTGCCAGCAGCCCCCTAAAGTCGACCGGGGGGAGTGAAAAACTGTTTTTT
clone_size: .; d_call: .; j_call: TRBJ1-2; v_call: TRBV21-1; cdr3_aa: CASSKGALWAAKYYGYTF; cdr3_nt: TGTGCCAGCAGCAAAGGGGCCCTCTGGGCAGCCAAGTACTATGGCTACACCTTC